The present T cell receptor (beta chain) was sequenced within a study of blood T cell repertoires in COVID-19. Study-wide context: Spain, Italy and the United States supplied samples that represented acute and convalescent COVID-19. PBMCs, B-cell-depleted T cells, or T cells provided the cDNA or gDNA that made up the material.

Original analysis: Amplification of reference gene primers provided the estimated nucleated cell counts. Repertoires were generated with immunoSEQ multiplex PCR, while TCRdb's copy carries only in-frame clones and drops some. V and J calls and clone size are as listed in that table; D and trimming were resolved from the DNA. The sample yields about 190,000 clones, 84% seen once. Unmatched junction bases numbered 6, after V lost 9 bases and J lost 8 bases. This CDR3 is built from 11 residues. The germline V gene has CDR1 MGHDK and CDR2 SYGVNS. The sequenced material came from peripheral blood. The receptor comes from a human donor in a cohort sampled during active COVID-19. V is TRBV25-1 and J is TRBJ1-2; TRBD1 agrees at 7 bases. The CDR3 sequence is CASRDRKGYTF. The CDR3, as DNA: TGTGCCAGTCGGGACAGAAAAGGCTACACCTTC.